A selection of T cell receptor beta chains follows, all from one sample in a study of OX40 agonist ivuxolimab in advanced cancers. Sequencing was performed with immunoSEQ multiplex PCR; in TCRdb, only in-frame clones are kept and a portion is missing. The data contain tens of thousands of clones, 90% of them singletons. The sample was CD4+ or CD8+ T cells sorted from blood, taken in a trial of the OX40 agonist ivuxolimab. The receptor set was obtained from an adult with an advanced solid tumor such as melanoma, head and neck, liver or kidney cancer. Each CDR3 is given with its conserved first and last residue. The D gene is left open where the match is weak. A clone size is listed for some rows: how often the clone was seen (once, few, many), or a class if it is expanded.

J gene | D gene | CDR3 length | clone size | V gene | CDR3 DNA | CDR3 protein
TRBJ1-2 | NA | 14 | NA | TRBV6-4 | TGTGCCAGCAGTGGCACCCACAGGGCCGATGGCTACACCTTC | CASSGTHRADGYTF
TRBJ1-2 | TRBD1 | 12 | NA | TRBV7-9 | TGTGCCACCCTACAGGGGGCACTTGGCTACACCTTC | CATLQGALGYTF
TRBJ2-1 | NA | 14 | NA | TRBV19 | TGTGCCAGTAGAAACGATGCAAGCTACAATGAGCAGTTCTTC | CASRNDASYNEQFF
TRBJ2-1 | TRBD2 | 14 | NA | TRBV7-9 | TGTGCCAGCAGCTCGGTGGGACTAGCAGCTAAACAGTTCTTC | CASSSVGLAAKQFF
TRBJ2-1 | TRBD2 | 19 | NA | TRBV4-2 | TGTGCCAGCAGCCAAGACCTGATAGCGGGGGGGAGCTCCTACAATGAGCAGTTCTTC | CASSQDLIAGGSSYNEQFF
TRBJ1-3 | NA | 16 | NA | TRBV7-9 | TGTGCCAGCAGCCCCCACGGGGCGGCTACTGGAAACACCATATATTTT | CASSPHGAATGNTIYF
TRBJ2-3 | TRBD2 | 14 | NA | TRBV7-3 | TGTGCCAGCAGCTTAACTAGCGGGGGAGATACGCAGTATTTT | CASSLTSGGDTQYF
TRBJ1-6 | NA | 14 | NA | TRBV2 | TGTGCCAGCAGGATTGGGCGCAATAATTCACCCCTCCACTTT | CASRIGRNNSPLHF
TRBJ2-2 | NA | 13 | NA | TRBV7-9 | TGTGCCAGCAGCCTTACGTGGGCCGGGGAGCTGTTTTTT | CASSLTWAGELFF
TRBJ1-2 | NA | 14 | NA | TRBV30 | TGTGCCTGGAGTGTAGGGCCCTCCAACTATGGCTACACCTTC | CAWSVGPSNYGYTF
TRBJ2-3 | NA | 11 | few | TRBV20-1 | TGCAGTGCTAGAAACCTCGATACGCAGTATTTT | CSARNLDTQYF
TRBJ2-5 | NA | 15 | NA | TRBV2 | TGTGCCAGCAGTAAGGGACCCCTAGCATCGGAGACCCAGTACTTC | CASSKGPLASETQYF
TRBJ2-7 | TRBD2 | 14 | NA | TRBV11-2 | TGTGCCAGCACCGTAGCGGGAGGGATATACGAGCAGTACTTC | CASTVAGGIYEQYF
TRBJ2-1 | NA | 16 | NA | TRBV19 | TGTGCCAGTAGTATCCACCCAGGGAGGGGGAACAATGAGCAGTTCTTC | CASSIHPGRGNNEQFF
TRBJ1-4 | NA | 14 | NA | TRBV19 | TGTGCCAGTAGTATCGGGCAGGGAATTGAAAAACTGTTTTTT | CASSIGQGIEKLFF
TRBJ1-1 | TRBD1 | 13 | NA | TRBV10-3 | TGTGCCATACGACAGGGCGTGAACACTGAAGCTTTCTTT | CAIRQGVNTEAFF
TRBJ1-3 | NA | 12 | NA | TRBV29-1 | TGCAGCGTTGACTCAGGGGGAAACACCATATATTTT | CSVDSGGNTIYF
TRBJ2-7 | TRBD1 | 15 | NA | TRBV5-4 | TGTGCCAGCAGCTTGAACAGGGGGCTCCCCTACGAGCAGTACTTC | CASSLNRGLPYEQYF
TRBJ2-5 | NA | 14 | NA | TRBV7-8 | TGTGCCAGCAGCGAAGGGGGGCGTCAAGAGACCCAGTACTTC | CASSEGGRQETQYF
TRBJ2-1 | TRBD1 | 13 | NA | TRBV2 | TGTGCCAGCAGCAGTGGACAGGTTAATGAGCAGTTCTTC | CASSSGQVNEQFF
TRBJ2-5 | NA | 15 | NA | TRBV27 | TGTGCCAGCAGTTTACGGACTCCCCATCGAGAGACCCAGTACTTC | CASSLRTPHRETQYF
TRBJ2-7 | NA | 14 | NA | TRBV28 | TGTGCCAGTAGGACCCCAGGGAGCTCCTACGAGCAGTACTTC | CASRTPGSSYEQYF
TRBJ2-7 | NA | 14 | NA | TRBV18 | TGTGCCAGCTCACCACCTTCGAGGATCTACGAGCAGTACTTC | CASSPPSRIYEQYF
TRBJ1-1 | TRBD1 | 15 | NA | TRBV25-1 | TGTGCCAGCAGTGCCAGGACAGGGGCGGACACTGAAGCTTTCTTT | CASSARTGADTEAFF
TRBJ2-5 | NA | 13 | few | TRBV5-4 | TGTGCCAGCAGCTTTCCAGGGAAAGAGACCCAGTACTTC | CASSFPGKETQYF
TRBJ2-7 | TRBD2 | 17 | NA | TRBV7-9 | TGTGCCAGCAGCTTAGAATCCTGGCGCGGGAGAAGGAACGAGCAGTACTTC | CASSLESWRGRRNEQYF
TRBJ1-2 | NA | 16 | NA | TRBV4-1 | TGCGCCAGCACCCAAGCTGGGGGCTTTCGAAACTATGGCTACACCTTC | CASTQAGGFRNYGYTF
TRBJ2-1 | NA | 15 | NA | TRBV11-2 | TGTGCCAGCAGCTTAGATATGGGTCGGGGGTTTGAGCAGTTCTTC | CASSLDMGRGFEQFF
TRBJ2-5 | TRBD2 | 16 | few | TRBV7-2 | TGTGCCAGCAGCTTAGAGGGACTAGCGGGAGTTGAGACCCAGTACTTC | CASSLEGLAGVETQYF
TRBJ2-7 | NA | 13 | NA | TRBV28 | TGTGCCAGCGAGGACAGTTTTTCCTACGAGCAGTACTTC | CASEDSFSYEQYF
TRBJ1-2 | NA | 11 | NA | TRBV7-8 | TGTGCCAGCAGCAGTTCAGGGGGCTACACCTTC | CASSSSGGYTF
TRBJ1-6 | NA | 14 | NA | TRBV14 | TGTGCCAGCAGCCAACACAGGGCGAATTCACCCCTCCACTTT | CASSQHRANSPLHF